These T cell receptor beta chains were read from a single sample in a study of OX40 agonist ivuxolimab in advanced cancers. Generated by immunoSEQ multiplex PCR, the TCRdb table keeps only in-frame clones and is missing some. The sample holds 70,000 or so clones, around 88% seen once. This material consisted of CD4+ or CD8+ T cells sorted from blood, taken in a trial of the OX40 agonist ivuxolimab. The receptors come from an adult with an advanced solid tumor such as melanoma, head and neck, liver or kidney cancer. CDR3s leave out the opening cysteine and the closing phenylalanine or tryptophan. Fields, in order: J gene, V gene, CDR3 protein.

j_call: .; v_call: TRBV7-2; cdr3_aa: ASSLMRGGGRSSYNEQF
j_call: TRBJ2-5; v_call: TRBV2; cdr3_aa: ASTPGFGAGQETQY
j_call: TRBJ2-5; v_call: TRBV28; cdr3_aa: ASSFWGTEETQY
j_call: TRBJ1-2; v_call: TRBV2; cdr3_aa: ASSEARGLDYGYT
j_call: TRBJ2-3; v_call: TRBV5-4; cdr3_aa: ASRRLAGVGDTQY
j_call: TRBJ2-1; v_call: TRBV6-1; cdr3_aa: ASSRRERVDEQF
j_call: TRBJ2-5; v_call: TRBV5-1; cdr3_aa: ASRQNRAPGETQY
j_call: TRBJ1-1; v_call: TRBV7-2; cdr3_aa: ASRRTSGTEAF
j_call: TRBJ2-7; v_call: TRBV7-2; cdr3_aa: ASTPGGGSSYEQY
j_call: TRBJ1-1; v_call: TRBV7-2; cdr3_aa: ASSSHGEGEAF
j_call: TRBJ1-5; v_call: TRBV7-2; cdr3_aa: ASSLGQNQPQH
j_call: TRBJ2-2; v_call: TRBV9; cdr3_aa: ASSVRLSANTGELF
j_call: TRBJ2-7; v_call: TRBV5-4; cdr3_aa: ASSLVGALSYEQY
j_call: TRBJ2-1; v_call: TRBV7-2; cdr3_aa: ASSIRTSGHNEQF
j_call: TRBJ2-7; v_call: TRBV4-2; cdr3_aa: ASSQKGFAGTSVSPGYEQY
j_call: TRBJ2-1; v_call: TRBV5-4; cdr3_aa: ASSIPGTGASYNEQF
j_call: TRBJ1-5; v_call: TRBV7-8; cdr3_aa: ASSLAMIGSQPQH